What follows describes a single T cell receptor (beta chain). Its antigen is as yet unknown. The record originates from a study of CD8 T cells in Susac syndrome. About the study: Fewer than 10 of the sequenced Susac syndrome patients were in remission, and about six had active disease. Study-level results: CD4+ T cell repertoires in Susac syndrome lacked clonal expansion.

An amount of RNA that ranged from roughly 0.5 to 1 ug was reverse transcribed with random hexamers. TCR beta CDR3 was amplified by immunoSEQ covering 54 Vbeta and 13 Jbeta. TCRdb re-called the immunoSEQ multiplex PCR reads through MiXCR, storing one row per CDR3 protein. The data hold 160,000 or so distinct CDR3 sequences, with approximately 94% observed a single time. Germline-derived CDR1 and CDR2 are SGHDT and YYEEEE. V lost 1 base to trimming and J lost 5 bases, with 18 bases between them. The CDR3 spans 16 residues. The rearrangement links TRBV5-6 to TRBJ2-5; tentative D call: TRBD1 (8 bases). Sequenced material: CD4+ T cells from PBMCs. This TCR was recovered from a human donor with Susac syndrome. The CDR3 coding sequence is TGTGCCAGCAGCTTGCGCACAGGGGGGGGCGCGGAGACCCAGTACTTC. This sequence encodes CASSLRTGGGAETQYF.